This T cell receptor beta chain was identified in a study of shared clonotypes between healthy human individuals. Overall study context: A couple of women and a few men aged 18 to 49 served as donors.

On this clone itself: The target antigen is unknown.

Regarding the study as a whole: The four-donor shared clonotypes exceeded non-shared clonotypes in generation probability, with non-shared ones scoring lower. Relative to memory subsets, naive subsets generally showed larger estimated richness.

Germline V gives CDR1 MNHNS, CDR2 SASEGT. The CDR3 totals 17 residues. Trimming shortened V by 0 bases and J by 0 bases, and 14 bases separated the two germline ends. It was CD45RO-negative cells, positively selected for CCR7, that made up naive CD8 cells, with terminally differentiated effector memory CD45RA+ cells excluded. Recent vaccinations or acute infections were absent in the healthy HIV-negative adult donors. Sequencing used immunoSEQ multiplex PCR; TCRdb keeps in-frame clones, though not all of them. The sample records 1.5 million to 2.5 million clones, about 95% being singletons. The V call is TRBV6-1, the J call TRBJ2-5; D uncertain. This clonotype originated in a man aged 18 to 35 in good health. The sequencing input was naive CD8+ T cells sorted from blood. The DNA of the CDR3 is TGTGCCAGCAGTGAAGCCTCATTTCTAGAGTACCAAGAGACCCAGTACTTC. This encodes CASSEASFLEYQETQYF.